The present entry profiles one T cell receptor (beta chain) with its context. Many counts were recorded for this clonotype. This clone's antigen is unknown. No quality values exist for individual bases; no much larger clone is one base distant. This sample is part of a study of identical twins (dated by TCRdb to the mid-2010s). Turning to the overall study: The study deep-sequenced TCR alpha and beta repertoires from monozygotic twins, unrelated adults of various ages and cord blood to test whether fetal clonotypes persist. Replicate twin experiments were performed at different times using different library preparation protocols to rule out contamination.

The library was generated by 5' RACE. This sample was sequenced with an Illumina HiSeq 2000. A universal primer binding site was introduced by template switching, and a unique molecular identifier was present in the final cDNA, enabling accurate counting of TCR cDNA molecules. Specific primers in the conserved constant-segment region were used to synthesize first-strand cDNA for TCR alpha and beta chains. To control for contamination, each cDNA library was double barcoded with a SMART-Mk sample barcode plus Illumina barcodes. TruSeq adapter sequences and Illumina sample barcodes were added in two successive PCR steps. The TCR alpha and beta cDNA libraries were sequenced on the Illumina HiSeq platform using custom primers. The study's own analysis went as follows. MiGEC processed the raw reads to extract unique molecular identifiers, while MiXCR was used to determine the CDR3 positions. Recombination models were inferred per individual with the repgenHMM and IGoR tools using an EM algorithm. The analysis of shared clonotypes was done with the tcR package in R, with sharing normalized by the product of cloneset sizes. To study raw recombination free of thymic and clonal selection effects, out-of-frame nonproductive sequences were analyzed. TCRdb trimmed public reads at Q25 via fastp, called clones via MiXCR and kept in-frame beta chains. Under each unique CDR3 protein, matching rows form one entry showing the most common genes and DNA. Clone size and V and J calls follow TCRdb, not the original study. A total of about 290,000 distinct CDR3 sequences appear in this sample, roughly 9.8% of them only once. The ten largest clones take up under 7.5% of the sample.

Only healthy Caucasian donors were included. The twin cohort comprised three pairs of female monozygotic twins, all aged roughly 18 to 30 years. Positive isolation kits from Invitrogen were used to isolate the CD4+ and CD8+ T cell populations. Broad study findings and their caveats: Abundant cord blood beta clonotypes had fewer insertions, young adult naive repertoires showed a similar but weaker trend, and memory repertoires showed no such trend. Invariant T cells such as MAIT and iNKT could partly confound zero-insertion analyses, though diverse VJ usage argued against this for most clonotypes. Out-of-frame TCR alpha sequences shared between twins showed an excess of low generation-probability sequences compared with coincidental sharing between unrelated individuals. The excess sharing between twins in beta out-of-frame sequences was weaker because fewer shared sequences reduced the signal-to-noise ratio. Because the same donors could not be followed over many years, the conclusions relied on cross-sectional statistical analysis. Recombination models systematically underestimated out-of-frame TCR alpha sharing in monozygotic twins but agreed with sharing between unrelated individuals.

Compared with germline, V lacks 5 bases and J lacks 5 bases; bases without a gene match: 11. From cysteine to phenylalanine, the CDR3 is 16 amino acids long. The kept DNA is CDR3 alone, 48 bases in frame from the first base. In the germline V gene, CDR1 corresponds to ENHRY and CDR2 to SYGVKD. This same sample was also part of a study on yellow fever vaccine responses in identical twins. As described in the second report: The authors reported that the T cell response to vaccination in identical twins appeared partly convergent and partly personalized. In the study, vaccine-responding T cell clones were precisely tracked in identical twins.

Sequencing was performed on CD8+ T cells sorted from blood. The V and J segments used are TRBV10-3 and TRBJ2-5; TRBD2 agrees with 10 junctional bases. The TCR comes from a woman younger than 35 in good health. The CDR3 region reads CAISISGGAYGETQYF. The nucleotide sequence reads TGTGCCATCAGTATAAGCGGGGGGGCTTATGGTGAGACCCAGTACTTC.